This TCR beta chain was captured in a study of CD8 T cells in ankylosing spondylitis. By quantitative 5'-RACE with molecular barcodes, the TCR beta libraries were made. From the 5' RACE reads, TCRdb called clonotypes with MiXCR, one entry per CDR3 protein. The sample includes 700,000 to 1,000,000 distinct CDR3 sequences, roughly 12% of them seen just once. This CDR3 contains 14 residues. Trimming took 6 bases from V and 3 from J, leaving 12 bases between them. The V gene's germline CDR1 is DFQATT and CDR2 SNEGSKA (reference sequence). This clonotype was recorded a few times. Antigen: not known. General study results and limits: Earlier literature documents some of the motif variants in reactive arthritis synovial fluid and blood. It appeared that ankylosing spondylitis blood was characterized by a TCR beta motif of roughly 8 highly homologous variants.

The TCR was taken from a male donor with ankylosing spondylitis. The specimen sequenced was blood, either unsorted or a sorted T cell fraction (not recorded which). The chain uses TRBV20-1 and TRBJ1-6; no reliable D call. The CDR3: CSATLGNYNSPLHF. Here the CDR3 DNA reads TGCAGTGCCACCCTCGGGAACTATAATTCACCCCTCCACTTT.